This entry features one TCR beta chain sequence. The record originates from a study of OX40 agonist ivuxolimab in advanced cancers. Repertoires were generated with immunoSEQ multiplex PCR, while TCRdb's copy carries only in-frame clones and drops some. The sample gives approximately 79,000 clones, over 75% of which show up once; roughly 3.1% is in the top ten. The sample here was CD4+ or CD8+ T cells sorted from blood, taken in a trial of the OX40 agonist ivuxolimab. This TCR was sampled from an adult with an advanced solid tumor such as melanoma, head and neck, liver or kidney cancer.

This chain's CDR3 is CASSYPMGSGFEQYF. CDR3 nucleotide sequence: TGTGCCAGCAGTTACCCGATGGGGTCGGGGTTCGAGCAGTACTTC. This chain connects TRBV6-5 to TRBJ2-7; D possibly corresponds to TRBD2 (5 bases). The CDR3 totals 15 residues. Trimming stripped 2 bases from V and 6 bases from J, with 17 bases between. From germline, CDR1 is MNHEY and CDR2 SVGAGI.